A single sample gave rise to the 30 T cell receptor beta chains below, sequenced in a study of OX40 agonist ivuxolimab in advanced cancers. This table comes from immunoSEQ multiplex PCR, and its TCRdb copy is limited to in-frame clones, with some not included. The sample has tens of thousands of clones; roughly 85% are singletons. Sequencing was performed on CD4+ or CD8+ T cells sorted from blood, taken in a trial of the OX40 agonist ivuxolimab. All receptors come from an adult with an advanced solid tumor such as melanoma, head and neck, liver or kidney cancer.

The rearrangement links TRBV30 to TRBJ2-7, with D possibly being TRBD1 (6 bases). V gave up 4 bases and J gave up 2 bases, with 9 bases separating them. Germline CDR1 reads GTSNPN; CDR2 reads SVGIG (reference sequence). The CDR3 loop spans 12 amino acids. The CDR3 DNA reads TGTGCCTGGATGCGGACAGCCTACGAGCAGTACTTC. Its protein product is CAWMRTAYEQYF. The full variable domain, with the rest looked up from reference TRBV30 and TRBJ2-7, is SQTIHQWPATLVQPVGSPLSLECTVEGTSNPNLYWYRQAAGRGLQLLFYSVGIGQISSEVPQNLSASRPQDRQFILSSKKLLLSDSGFYLCAWMRTAYEQYFGPGTRLTVT.

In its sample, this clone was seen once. CDR3 sequence (DNA): TGTGCCAGCAGCGCCGCGGGGGTCGCCGGTGGCTACACCTTC. It codes for CASSAAGVAGGYTF. The genes are TRBV7-2 and TRBJ1-2, with a possible D match to TRBD1 (5 bases). CDR1 and CDR2 from the germline V gene are SGHTA and FQGNSA. CDR3 length: 14 residues. Trimming removed 5 bases from V and 7 bases from J, with 17 bases in between. Looking up the rest from reference TRBV7-2 and TRBJ1-2 gives the full variable domain: GAGVSQSPSNKVTEKGKDVELRCDPISGHTALYWYRQSLGQGLEFLIYFQGNSAPDKSGLPSDRFSAERTGGSVSTLTIQRTQQEDSAVYLCASSAAGVAGGYTFGSGTRLTVV.

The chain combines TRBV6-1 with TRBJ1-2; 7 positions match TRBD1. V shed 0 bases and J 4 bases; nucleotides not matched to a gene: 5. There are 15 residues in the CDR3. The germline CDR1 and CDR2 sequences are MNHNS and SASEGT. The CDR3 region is CASSEAVAGGYGYTF. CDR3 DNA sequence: TGTGCCAGCAGTGAAGCCGTGGCAGGGGGCTATGGCTACACCTTC.

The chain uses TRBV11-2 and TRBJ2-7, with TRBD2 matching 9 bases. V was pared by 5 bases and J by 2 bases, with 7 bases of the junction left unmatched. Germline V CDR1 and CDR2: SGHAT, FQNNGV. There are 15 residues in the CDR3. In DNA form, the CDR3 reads TGTGCCAGCAGCCCAATTCGCGGGAGGGCCTACGAGCAGTACTTC. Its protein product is CASSPIRGRAYEQYF.

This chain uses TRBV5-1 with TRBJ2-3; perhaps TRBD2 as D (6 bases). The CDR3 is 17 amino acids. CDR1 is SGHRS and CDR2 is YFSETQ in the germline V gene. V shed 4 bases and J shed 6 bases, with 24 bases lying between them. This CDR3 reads CASSPGGRQVPGDTQYF. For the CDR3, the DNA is TGCGCCAGCAGCCCGGGTGGGAGGCAGGTTCCAGGGGATACGCAGTATTTT. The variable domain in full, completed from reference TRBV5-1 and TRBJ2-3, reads KAGVTQTPRYLIKTRGQQVTLSCSPISGHRSVSWYQQTPGQGLQFLFEYFSETQRNKGNFPGRFSGRQFSNSRSEMNVSTLELGDSALYLCASSPGGRQVPGDTQYFGPGTRLTVL.

The CDR3 region is CSVIRDEKLFF. The CDR3 bases are TGCAGCGTGATTAGGGATGAAAAACTGTTTTTT. The chain employs TRBV29-1 and TRBJ1-4, with unresolved D. Looked up from germline, CDR1 is SQVTM and CDR2 is ANQGSEA. V lost 6 bases and J 6 bases, leaving 8 bases between the germline ends. This CDR3 has 11 amino acids.

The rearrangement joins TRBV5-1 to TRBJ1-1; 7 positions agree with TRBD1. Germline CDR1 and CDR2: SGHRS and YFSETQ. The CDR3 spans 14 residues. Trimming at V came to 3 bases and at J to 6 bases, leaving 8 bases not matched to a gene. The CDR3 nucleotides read TGCGCCAGCAGCTCAACCACAGGGGCCCCTGAAGCTTTCTTT. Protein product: CASSSTTGAPEAFF. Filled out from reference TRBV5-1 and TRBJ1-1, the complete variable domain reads KAGVTQTPRYLIKTRGQQVTLSCSPISGHRSVSWYQQTPGQGLQFLFEYFSETQRNKGNFPGRFSGRQFSNSRSEMNVSTLELGDSALYLCASSSTTGAPEAFFGQGTRLTVV.

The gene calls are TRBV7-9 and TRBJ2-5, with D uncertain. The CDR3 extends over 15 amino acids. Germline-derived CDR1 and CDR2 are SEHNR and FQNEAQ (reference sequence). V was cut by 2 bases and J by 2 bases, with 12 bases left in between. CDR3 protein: CASSLTARRQETQYF. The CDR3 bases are TGTGCCAGCAGCTTAACGGCACGGCGTCAAGAGACCCAGTACTTC.

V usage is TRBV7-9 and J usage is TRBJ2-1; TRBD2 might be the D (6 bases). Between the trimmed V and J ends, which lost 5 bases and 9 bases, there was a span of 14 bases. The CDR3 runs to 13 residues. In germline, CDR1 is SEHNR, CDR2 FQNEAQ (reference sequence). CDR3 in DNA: TGTGCCAGCAGCCGACTAGAATTGGGTGAGCAGTTCTTC. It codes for CASSRLELGEQFF.

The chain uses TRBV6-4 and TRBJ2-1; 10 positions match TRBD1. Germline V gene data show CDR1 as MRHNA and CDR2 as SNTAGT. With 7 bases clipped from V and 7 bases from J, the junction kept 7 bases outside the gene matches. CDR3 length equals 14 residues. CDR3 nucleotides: TGTGCCAGCATGACAGGGGGCGCTAGGAATGAGCAGTTCTTC. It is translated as CASMTGGARNEQFF.

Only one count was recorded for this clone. As DNA, the CDR3 is TGTGCCAGCAGTTACTCCGGCGGGGGGGCTTCGAATGAGCAGTTCTTC. As protein: CASSYSGGGASNEQFF. The rearrangement joins TRBV6-5 to TRBJ2-1, with 9 bases fitting TRBD2. This CDR3 has 16 residues. Germline trimming cut 0 bases from V and 7 bases from J; bases unmatched to any gene: 7. The germline V gene encodes CDR1 MNHEY and CDR2 SVGAGI.

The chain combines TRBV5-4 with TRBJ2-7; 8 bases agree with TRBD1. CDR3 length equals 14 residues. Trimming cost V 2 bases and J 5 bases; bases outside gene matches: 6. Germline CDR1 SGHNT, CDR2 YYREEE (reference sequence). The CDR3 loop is CASSLGRGQNEQYF. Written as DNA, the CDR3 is TGTGCCAGCAGCTTAGGCAGGGGGCAAAACGAGCAGTACTTC. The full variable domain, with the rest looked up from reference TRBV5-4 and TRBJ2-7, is ETGVTQSPTHLIKTRGQQVTLRCSSQSGHNTVSWYQQALGQGPQFIFQYYREEENGRGNFPPRFSGLQFPNYSSELNVNALELDDSALYLCASSLGRGQNEQYFGPGTRLTVT.

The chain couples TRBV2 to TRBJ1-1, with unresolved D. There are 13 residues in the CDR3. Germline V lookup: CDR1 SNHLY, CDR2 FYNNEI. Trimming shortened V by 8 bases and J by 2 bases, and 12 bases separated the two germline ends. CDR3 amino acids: CASAATGNTEAFF. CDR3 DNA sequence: TGTGCCAGCGCCGCGACTGGAAACACTGAAGCTTTCTTT.

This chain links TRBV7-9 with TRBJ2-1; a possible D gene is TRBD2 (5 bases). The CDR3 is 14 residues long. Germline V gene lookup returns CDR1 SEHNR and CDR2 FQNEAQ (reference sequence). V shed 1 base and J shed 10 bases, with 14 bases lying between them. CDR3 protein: CASSLGASGGEQFF. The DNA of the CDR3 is TGTGCCAGCAGCTTAGGAGCAAGCGGCGGCGAGCAGTTCTTC.

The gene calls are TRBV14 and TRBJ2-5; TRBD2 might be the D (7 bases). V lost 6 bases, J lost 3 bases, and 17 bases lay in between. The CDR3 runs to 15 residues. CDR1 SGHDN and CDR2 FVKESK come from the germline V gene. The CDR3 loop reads CASRPRGAVEETQYF. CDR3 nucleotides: TGTGCCAGCAGACCTCGGGGGGCTGTTGAAGAGACCCAGTACTTC.

In DNA, the CDR3 is TGTGCCAGCAGTCTAGACAGGTCTGGGAGTGAAAAACTGTTTTTT. It encodes CASSLDRSGSEKLFF. The chain joins TRBV6-6 to TRBJ1-4; a weak D match, TRBD1 (6 bases). Germline CDR1 reads MNHNY; CDR2 reads SVGAGI (reference sequence). V gave up 5 bases and J gave up 7 bases, with 17 bases separating them. The CDR3 sequence is 15 residues long.

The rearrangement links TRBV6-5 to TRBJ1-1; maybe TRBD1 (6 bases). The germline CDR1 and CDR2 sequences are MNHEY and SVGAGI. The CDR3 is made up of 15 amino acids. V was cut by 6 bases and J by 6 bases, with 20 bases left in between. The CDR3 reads CASRAGAAGVPEAFF. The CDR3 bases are TGTGCCAGCAGGGCAGGGGCCGCGGGCGTCCCTGAAGCTTTCTTT.

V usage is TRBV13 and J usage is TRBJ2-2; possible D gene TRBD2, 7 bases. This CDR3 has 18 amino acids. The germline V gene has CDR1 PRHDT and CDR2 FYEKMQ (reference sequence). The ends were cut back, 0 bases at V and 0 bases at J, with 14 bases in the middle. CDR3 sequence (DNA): TGTGCCAGCAGCTTAGGCGGGGGGCGAGGTCCGAACACCGGGGAGCTGTTTTTT. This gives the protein CASSLGGGRGPNTGELFF. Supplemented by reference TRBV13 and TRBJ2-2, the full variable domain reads AAGVIQSPRHLIKEKRETATLKCYPIPRHDTVYWYQQGPGQDPQFLISFYEKMQSDKGSIPDRFSAQQFSDYHSELNMSSLELGDSALYFCASSLGGGRGPNTGELFFGEGSRLTVL.

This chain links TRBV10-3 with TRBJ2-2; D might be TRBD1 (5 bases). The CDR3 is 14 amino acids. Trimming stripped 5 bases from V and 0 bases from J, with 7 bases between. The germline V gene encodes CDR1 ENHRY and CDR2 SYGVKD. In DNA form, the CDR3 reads TGTGCCATCAGTCAGGGATCGAACACCGGGGAGCTGTTTTTT. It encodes CAISQGSNTGELFF.

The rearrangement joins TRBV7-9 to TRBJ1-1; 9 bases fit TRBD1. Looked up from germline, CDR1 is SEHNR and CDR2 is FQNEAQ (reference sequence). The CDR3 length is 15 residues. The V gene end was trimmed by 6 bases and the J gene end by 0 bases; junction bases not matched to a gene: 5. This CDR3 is CASSRQGVMNTEAFF. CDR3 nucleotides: TGTGCCAGCAGTCGACAGGGGGTTATGAACACTGAAGCTTTCTTT.

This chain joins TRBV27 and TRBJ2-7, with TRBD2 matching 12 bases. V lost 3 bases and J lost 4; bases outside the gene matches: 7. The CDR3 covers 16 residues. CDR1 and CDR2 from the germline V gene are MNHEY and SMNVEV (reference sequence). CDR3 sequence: CASSFLTSGSVYEQYF. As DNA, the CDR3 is TGTGCCAGCAGTTTTTTGACTAGCGGGAGTGTTTACGAGCAGTACTTC.

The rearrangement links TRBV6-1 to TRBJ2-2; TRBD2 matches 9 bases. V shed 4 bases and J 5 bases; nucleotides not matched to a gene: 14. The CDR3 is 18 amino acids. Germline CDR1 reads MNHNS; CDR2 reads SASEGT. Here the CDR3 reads CASSGFTGGRARTGELFF. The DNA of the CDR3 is TGTGCCAGCAGTGGTTTCACGGGCGGGAGGGCCAGGACCGGGGAGCTGTTTTTT.

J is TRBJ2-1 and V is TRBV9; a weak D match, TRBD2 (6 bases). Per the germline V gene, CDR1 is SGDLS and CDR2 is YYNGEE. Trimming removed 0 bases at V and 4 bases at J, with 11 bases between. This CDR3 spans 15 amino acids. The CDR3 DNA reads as TGTGCCAGCAGCGTAGCGGGGGTAAAATACAATGAGCAGTTCTTC. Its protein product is CASSVAGVKYNEQFF.

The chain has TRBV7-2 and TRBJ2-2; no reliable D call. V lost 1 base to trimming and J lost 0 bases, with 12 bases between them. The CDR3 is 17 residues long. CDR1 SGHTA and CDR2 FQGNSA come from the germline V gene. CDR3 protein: CASSLGRGSTNTGELFF. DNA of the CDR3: TGTGCCAGCAGCTTAGGACGCGGCAGTACGAACACCGGGGAGCTGTTTTTT.

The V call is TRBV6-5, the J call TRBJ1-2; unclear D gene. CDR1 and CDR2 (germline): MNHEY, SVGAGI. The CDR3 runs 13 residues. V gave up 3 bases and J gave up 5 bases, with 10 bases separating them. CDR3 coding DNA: TGTGCCAGCAGTTATTCCCGGGGATATGGCTACACCTTC. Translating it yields CASSYSRGYGYTF.

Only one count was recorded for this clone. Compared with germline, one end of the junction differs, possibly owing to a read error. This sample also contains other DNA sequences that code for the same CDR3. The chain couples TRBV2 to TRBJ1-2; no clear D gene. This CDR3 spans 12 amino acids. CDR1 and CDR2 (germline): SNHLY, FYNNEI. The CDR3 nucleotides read TGTGCCAGCAGGGAAGACACGTATGGTTACACCTTC. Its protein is CASREDTYGYTF.

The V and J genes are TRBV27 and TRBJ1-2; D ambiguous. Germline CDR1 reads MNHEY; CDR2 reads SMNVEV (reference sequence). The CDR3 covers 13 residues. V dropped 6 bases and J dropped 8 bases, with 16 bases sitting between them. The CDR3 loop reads CASSAAGLGGYTF. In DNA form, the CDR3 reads TGTGCCAGCAGCGCCGCGGGCCTCGGGGGCTACACCTTC.

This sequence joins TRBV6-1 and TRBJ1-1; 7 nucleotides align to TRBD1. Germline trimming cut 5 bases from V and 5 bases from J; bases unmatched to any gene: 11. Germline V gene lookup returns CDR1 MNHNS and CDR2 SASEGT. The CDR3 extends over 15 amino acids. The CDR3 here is CASSLQGDSRTEAFF. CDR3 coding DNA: TGTGCCAGCAGTCTGCAGGGGGATTCGCGTACTGAAGCTTTCTTT.

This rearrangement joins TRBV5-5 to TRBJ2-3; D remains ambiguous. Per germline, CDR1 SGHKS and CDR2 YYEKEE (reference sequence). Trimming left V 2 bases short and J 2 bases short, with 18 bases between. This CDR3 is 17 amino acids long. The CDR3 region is CASSLSTGRVYTDTQYF. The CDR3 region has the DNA TGTGCCAGCAGCTTATCAACCGGTAGAGTTTACACAGATACGCAGTATTTT. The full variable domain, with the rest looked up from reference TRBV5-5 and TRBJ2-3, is DAGVTQSPTHLIKTRGQQVTLRCSPISGHKSVSWYQQVLGQGPQFIFQYYEKEERGRGNFPDRFSARQFPNYSSELNVNALLLGDSALYLCASSLSTGRVYTDTQYFGPGTRLTVL.

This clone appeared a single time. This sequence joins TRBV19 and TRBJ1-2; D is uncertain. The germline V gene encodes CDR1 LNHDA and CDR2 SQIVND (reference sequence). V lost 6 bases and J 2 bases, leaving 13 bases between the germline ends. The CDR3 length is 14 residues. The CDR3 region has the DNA TGTGCCAGTAGAGAACCTGGACGGAACTATGGCTACACCTTC. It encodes CASREPGRNYGYTF.